The clone carrying this T cell receptor (beta chain) appeared many times. Its antigen is not known. Trimming removed 0 bases from V and 2 bases from J, with 10 bases in between. The CDR3 totals 14 residues. CDR1 is SQVTM, CDR2 ANQGSEA, per germline. This record belongs to a study of T cells in Graves' hyperthyroidism and ophthalmopathy. The study's findings and limits: In validation, the model predicted ophthalmopathy. These predictions came a median roughly seven months before onset.

TCR beta CDR3 regions were amplified from RNA. TCR CDR3 underwent first-round RT-PCR with the HTBI primer set. TCRdb processed the multiplex PCR reads anew with MiXCR; each CDR3 protein has one entry. The table has around 300,000 distinct CDR3 sequences, roughly 15% seen once. The chain employs TRBV29-1 and TRBJ2-5, with D uncertain. The clonotype was recovered from a woman between 50 and 59 years old with Graves' hyperthyroidism that later progressed to Graves' ophthalmopathy. The sample taken for sequencing was blood. The CDR3 reads CSVEDKTPQETQYF. The CDR3 region has the DNA TGCAGCGTTGAAGATAAGACCCCTCAAGAGACCCAGTACTTC.